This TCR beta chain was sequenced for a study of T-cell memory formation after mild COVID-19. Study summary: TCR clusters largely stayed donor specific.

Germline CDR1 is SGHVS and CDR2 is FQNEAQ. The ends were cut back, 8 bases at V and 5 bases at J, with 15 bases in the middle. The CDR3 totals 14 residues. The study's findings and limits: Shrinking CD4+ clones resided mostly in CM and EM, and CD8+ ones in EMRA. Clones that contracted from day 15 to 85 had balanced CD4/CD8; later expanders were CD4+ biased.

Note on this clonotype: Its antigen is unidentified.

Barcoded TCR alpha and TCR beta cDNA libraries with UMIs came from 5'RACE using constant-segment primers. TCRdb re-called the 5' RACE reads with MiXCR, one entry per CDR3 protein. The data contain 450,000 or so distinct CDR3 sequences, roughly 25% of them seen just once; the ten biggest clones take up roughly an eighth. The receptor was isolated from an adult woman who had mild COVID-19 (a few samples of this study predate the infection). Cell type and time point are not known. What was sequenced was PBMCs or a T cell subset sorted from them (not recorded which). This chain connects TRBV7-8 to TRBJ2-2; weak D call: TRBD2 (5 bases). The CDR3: CASSPLSGTGELFF. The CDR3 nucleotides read TGTGCCAGCTCCCCCCTCTCGGGGACCGGGGAGCTGTTTTTT.